Sequencing of this T cell receptor beta chain was carried out in a study of T cell changes during pregnancy in multiple sclerosis. TCRdb's copy holds only in-frame clones and misses some; the assay was immunoSEQ multiplex PCR. The sample yields around 100,000 clones, approximately 90% seen once. The length of the CDR3 is 15 residues. The germline V and J ends were trimmed by 3 bases and 5 bases, with 16 bases remaining between them. Germline V lookup: CDR1 SEHNR, CDR2 FQNEAQ (reference sequence). The source material was peripheral blood, sampled after pregnancy. This TCR was sampled from a female donor with multiple sclerosis, enrolled in a pregnancy study. The V and J genes are TRBV7-9 and TRBJ1-2, with D perhaps matching TRBD1 (5 bases). CDR3 in amino acids: CASSFGDRGFYGYTF. The DNA of the CDR3 is TGTGCCAGCAGCTTTGGGGATAGGGGTTTTTATGGCTACACCTTC.